Listed here is a single TCR beta chain. Its antigen is as yet unknown. These data belong to a study of T cell responses to AZD1222 COVID-19 vaccine. Study results and caveats: Across the whole spike, CD4 TCRs peaked at regions 160-218 and 743-854. AZD1222 recipients seropositive at baseline numbered only 6 or 7. Donors skewed white British and female; clonal diversity was possibly underestimated.

V gave up 4 bases and J gave up 2 bases, with 18 bases separating them. The CDR3 is 16 residues long. The germline CDR1 and CDR2 sequences are LGHNA and YNFKEQ. Profiled with immunoSEQ multiplex PCR; TCRdb holds only in-frame clones, not every one. Seen here are some 160,000 clones, approximately 90% observed once, and the top ten hold 4% to 5.5%. V is TRBV4-2 and J is TRBJ2-7; tentative D call: TRBD2 (7 bases). The source is an adult in good health. This specimen consisted of peripheral blood, obtained on day 0 of AZD1222 vaccination. The CDR3 DNA sequence: TGTGCCAGCAGCCCAGACGGGGGGCTTCTTACCTACGAGCAGTACTTC. Translation gives CASSPDGGLLTYEQYF.